This T cell receptor (beta chain) was sequenced for a study of cytomegalovirus exposure and HLA in healthy donors. In the PCR, 60 Vbeta and 13 Jbeta primers were used. TCRdb's copy holds only in-frame clones and misses some; the assay was immunoSEQ multiplex PCR. The table has under 110,000 clones, 65% to 85% seen once. This CDR3 has 11 amino acids. V was trimmed by 6 bases and J by 3 bases, leaving 4 bases between them. Germline V gene sequence: CDR1 MNHNY, CDR2 SVGAGI (reference sequence). Source material: PBMCs. The chain is built from TRBV6-6 and TRBJ2-3, with no clear D. This TCR was recovered from a man aged 50-60 years in good health and CMV-seronegative. CDR3 DNA: TGTGCCAGCAGAACAACAGATACGCAGTATTTT. Amino acids: CASRTTDTQYF.